This T cell receptor beta chain is from a study of cytomegalovirus exposure and HLA in healthy donors. Vbeta (60) and Jbeta (13) primers were used in the PCR. The table came from immunoSEQ multiplex PCR; TCRdb's copy has only in-frame clones and leaves some out. The sample carries 150,000 to 250,000 clones, almost 85% recorded once. About this clone: A junction end diverges from the germline sequence, so it may reflect a read error.

The sample taken for sequencing was PBMCs. The receptor was derived from a woman aged 50 to 60 in good health and CMV-seronegative.

This CDR3 is CSSSFGQRNEKLFF. Here the CDR3 DNA reads TGTTCCAGCAGCTTTGGACAGCGTAATGAAAAACTGTTTTTT. The rearrangement links TRBV7-9 to TRBJ1-4; TRBD1 is a possible D gene (6 bases). The germline V gene has CDR1 SEHNR and CDR2 FQNEAQ (reference sequence). The CDR3 has 14 residues.